This TCR beta chain was captured in a study of shared clonotypes between healthy human individuals. Findings and limits, study-wide: Collection of samples was limited to blood; tissue repertoires likely differ. Having only a few donors restricted how much genetic and exposure-history diversity was captured.

Sequenced by immunoSEQ multiplex PCR; TCRdb stores in-frame clones only, minus some. The repertoire holds under 650,000 clones, with 90% to 96% as singletons. Turning to this clone: Its specificity is unknown.

Sequenced input: naive CD4+ T cells sorted from blood. Subset: CD45RA+ positively selected. This TCR was recovered from a woman aged 25-40 years in good health.

In DNA form, the CDR3 reads TGCGCCAGCAGCCAAATAGGACAGGGCTTACGGGAGCAGTACTTC. As protein: CASSQIGQGLREQYF. The genes are TRBV4-1 and TRBJ2-7, with 8 nucleotides matching TRBD1. Germline CDR1 MGHRA, CDR2 YSYEKL. The CDR3 covers 15 residues. With 2 bases clipped from V and 7 bases from J, the junction kept 10 bases outside the gene matches.